Shown below are 28 T cell receptor beta chains from a single sample sequenced in a study of Graves' ophthalmopathy and Graves' hyperthyroidism listed by TCRdb under 2018. Data came from an Illumina HiSeq 2000. TCR beta CDR3 regions were amplified from RNA transcripts for repertoire sequencing. The first round of RT-PCR was done with HTBI primers and the Qiagen OneStep RT-PCR kit, and was followed by a second round of multiplex PCR, then size selection and purification. Clones were called with MiXCR by TCRdb after fastp trimmed the public reads at Q25, and only in-frame beta chains were retained. Here each entry gathers all rows of one CDR3 protein and keeps the most common genes and DNA. In all, the sample holds around 660,000 distinct CDR3 sequences, and over 40% of those were seen once. More than 2.5% of the sample comes from the top ten. The sample comprised peripheral blood. These receptors were obtained from an adult man with Graves' ophthalmopathy.

In this sample, this clonotype turned up many times. CDR3 region: CATSRERGDMNTEAFF. The DNA of the CDR3 is TGTGCCACCAGCAGAGAAAGGGGGGACATGAACACTGAAGCTTTCTTT. This sequence joins TRBV15 and TRBJ1-1; TRBD1 might be the D (6 bases). The CDR3 loop spans 16 amino acids. Germline V lookup: CDR1 LNHNV, CDR2 YYDKDF (reference sequence). V was pared by 0 bases and J by 0 bases, with 11 bases between.

This clonotype was recorded at least ten times. The chain is built from TRBV12-3 or TRBV12-4 and TRBJ1-5, with unresolved D. This CDR3 region has 16 residues. The V end lost 0 bases, the J end lost 5 bases, and 14 bases lay between the germline ends. DNA of the CDR3: TGTGCCAGCAGTTTAGCGCTTGGGATCGTTGATCAGCCCCAGCATTTT. The encoded protein is CASSLALGIVDQPQHF.

The chain carries TRBV24-1 and TRBJ1-5; a possible D gene is TRBD1 (5 bases). CDR1 and CDR2 (germline): KGHDR, SFDVKD. The V gene lost 6 bases and the J gene lost 0 bases, with 8 bases spanning the gap. CDR3 length equals 14 residues. CDR3 residues: CATSMTASNQPQHF. The CDR3 DNA reads TGTGCCACCAGTATGACAGCTAGCAATCAGCCCCAGCATTTT.

The J gene is TRBJ1-1, the V gene TRBV12-3 or TRBV12-4, with D perhaps matching TRBD1 (6 bases). V shed 7 bases and J shed 4 bases, with 19 bases lying between them. CDR3 length equals 15 residues. As DNA, the CDR3 is TGTGCCAGCACTTCCCTGGGGGGGGCGGGCACTGAAGCTTTCTTT. Amino acids: CASTSLGGAGTEAFF.

This clonotype was seen ten or more times. This rearrangement joins TRBV2 to TRBJ1-4; the match to TRBD1 covers 10 bases. The CDR3 extends over 14 amino acids. V dropped 4 bases and J dropped 8; count of bases not matched to a gene: 4. Germline-derived CDR1 and CDR2 are SNHLY and FYNNEI. The CDR3 is CASSGGTGVEKLFF. In DNA form, the CDR3 reads TGTGCCAGCAGTGGTGGGACAGGGGTCGAAAAACTGTTTTTT.

Concerning this clonotype: The missing conserved phenylalanine or tryptophan at the end of this CDR3 makes a read error likely. The CDR3 region is CASSESALPTYEQYS. CDR3 in DNA: TGTGCCAGCAGTGAATCGGCCCTACCGACCTACGAGCAGTACTCC. The rearrangement joins TRBV2 to TRBJ2-7; D ambiguous. This CDR3 has 15 residues. CDR1 is SNHLY, CDR2 FYNNEI, per germline. Trimming took 2 bases from V and 2 from J, leaving 13 bases between them.

At least ten counts were recorded for this clonotype. This chain uses TRBV12-5 with TRBJ2-5, with D possibly matching TRBD1 (5 bases). The CDR3 is 15 residues long. V lost 2 bases and J lost 3, with 13 bases in between. Germline lookup yields CDR1 LGHNT and CDR2 FRNRAP. CDR3 DNA sequence: TGTGCTAGTGGTTTGTCCCAGGGTGAGGAAGAGACCCAGTACTTC. It specifies CASGLSQGEEETQYF.

This sequence joins TRBV25-1 and TRBJ2-5; D gene uncertain. Near its end, the DNA agrees better with TRBJ2-1, so the J call may be wrong. Germline CDR1 is MGHDK and CDR2 is SYGVNS. The CDR3 runs to 13 residues. CDR3 in amino acids: CASSELAHNEQFF. Written as DNA, the CDR3 is TGTGCCAGCAGTGAACTCGCTCACAATGAGCAGTTCTTC.

This clonotype has ten or more counts. This chain links TRBV15 with TRBJ2-7; TRBD2 is a possible D gene (6 bases). The CDR3 loop spans 15 amino acids. Deletions cut 2 bases from V and 1 base from J, with 12 bases between. The germline gives CDR1 LNHNV, CDR2 YYDKDF (reference sequence). CDR3 residues: CATSRLSGLSYEQYF. In nucleotides, the CDR3 is TGTGCCACCAGCAGACTCAGCGGGCTATCCTACGAGCAGTACTTC. The full variable domain, its missing parts supplied by reference TRBV15 and TRBJ2-7, is DAMVIQNPRYQVTQFGKPVTLSCSQTLNHNVMYWYQQKSSQAPKLLFHYYDKDFNNEADTPDNFQSRRPNTSFCFLDIRSPGLGDTAMYLCATSRLSGLSYEQYFGPGTRLTVT.

This chain joins TRBV30 and TRBJ1-1, with 7 bases identical to TRBD1. Germline V gives CDR1 GTSNPN, CDR2 SVGIG (reference sequence). The CDR3 has 13 amino acids. The DNA for the CDR3 is TGTACCCTCTTACAGGGGCCGAACACTGAAGCTTTCTTT. This codes for CTLLQGPNTEAFF.

In its sample, this clonotype was seen many times. The chain links TRBV20-1 to TRBJ1-1; D may be TRBD1 (6 bases). The CDR3 covers 14 residues. The germline V gene encodes CDR1 DFQATT and CDR2 SNEGSKA (reference sequence). Trimming stripped 0 bases from V and 3 bases from J, with 11 bases between. The CDR3 here is CSARDVGGDTEAFF. In DNA form, the CDR3 reads TGCAGTGCTAGAGATGTAGGGGGTGACACTGAAGCTTTCTTT.

This clonotype was observed a few times. The CDR3 DNA reads as TGTGCCTGGAGTCCTCGACTAGCGGGAACCTACGAGCAGTACTTC. Translation: CAWSPRLAGTYEQYF. The gene calls are TRBV30 and TRBJ2-7; TRBD2 matches at 11 bases. The CDR3 is made up of 15 amino acids. Trimming cost V 2 bases and J 2 bases; bases outside gene matches: 5. CDR1 is GTSNPN, CDR2 SVGIG, per germline (reference sequence).

This clonotype was detected only a few times. The CDR3: CASSNGQGFEKLFF. The DNA for the CDR3 is TGTGCCAGCAGTAACGGACAGGGATTTGAAAAACTGTTTTTT. The rearrangement joins TRBV6-5 to TRBJ1-4; 8 positions match TRBD1. Trimming at V came to 5 bases and at J to 7 bases, leaving 6 bases not matched to a gene. The CDR3 covers 14 residues. Germline CDR1 and CDR2: MNHEY and SVGAGI.

The V call is TRBV2, the J call TRBJ1-2; D not certain. Germline V gene sequence: CDR1 SNHLY, CDR2 FYNNEI. The CDR3 is 11 residues long. The CDR3 loop is CALDSQDGYTF. The CDR3 nucleotides read TGTGCTTTGGACTCGCAGGATGGCTACACCTTC.

This clonotype was seen a few times. The V gene is TRBV6-5, the J gene TRBJ1-2; unclear D gene. Germline V gives CDR1 MNHEY, CDR2 SVGAGI. Trimming cost V 2 bases and J 0 bases, with 10 bases left between them. The CDR3 loop spans 15 amino acids. CDR3 loop: CASSYRPGANYGYTF. In DNA, the CDR3 is TGTGCCAGCAGTTACAGGCCAGGAGCTAACTATGGCTACACCTTC.

The chain combines TRBV29-1 with TRBJ2-7, with 9 bases aligning to TRBD1. V trimming: 7 bases; J trimming: 7 bases; junction bases outside the gene matches: 8. Germline V gives CDR1 SQVTM, CDR2 ANQGSEA. CDR3 length: 12 residues. The CDR3 is CSGRTGDTEQYF. The CDR3 coding sequence is TGCAGCGGGAGGACAGGGGATACAGAGCAGTACTTC.

This clonotype showed up many times. The V call is TRBV7-8, the J call TRBJ1-2; D call uncertain. Germline assignment: CDR1 SGHVS and CDR2 FQNEAQ. CDR3 length: 13 residues. V dropped 5 bases and J dropped 4 bases, with 11 bases sitting between them. CDR3 nucleotide sequence: TGTGCCAGCAGCCATTCGACAACCTATGGCTACACCTTC. Protein: CASSHSTTYGYTF.

This clonotype has just a few counts. Germline is not matched at one junction end, which may reflect a read error. The V gene is TRBV10-3, the J gene TRBJ2-7; D is undetermined. This CDR3 region has 14 residues. Per germline, CDR1 ENHRY and CDR2 SYGVKD. The CDR3 DNA reads TGTGCCAGCAGTGTCTCTATAACTCAAAGCGAGCAGTACTTC. Residues: CASSVSITQSEQYF.

V gene TRBV29-1 combines with J gene TRBJ2-5; 8 bases are a match to TRBD1. The V segment lost 8 bases and the J segment 2 bases; nucleotides outside the gene matches: 4. The CDR3 extends over 12 amino acids. Germline values: CDR1 SQVTM, CDR2 ANQGSEA. The CDR3 is CSKDRVQETQYF. In nucleotides, the CDR3 is TGCAGCAAGGACAGGGTACAAGAGACCCAGTACTTC.

In this sample, this clonotype turned up many times. This chain connects TRBV7-3 to TRBJ2-2; no firm D call. CDR1 and CDR2 from the germline V gene are SGHTA and FQGTGA. V lost 5 bases, J lost 4 bases, and 14 bases lay in between. The CDR3 totals 15 residues. CDR3 amino acids: CASSPSRDSTGELFF. CDR3 sequence (DNA): TGTGCCAGCAGCCCGTCGCGAGACTCCACCGGGGAGCTGTTTTTT.

This sequence joins TRBV24-1 and TRBJ1-5, with TRBD1 identical over 8 bases. Looked up from germline, CDR1 is KGHDR and CDR2 is SFDVKD. Losses at the gene ends were 5 bases for V and 7 bases for J; bases not matched to a gene: 9. This CDR3 comprises 15 residues. The CDR3 region is CATSASDRGGQPQHF. Here the CDR3 DNA reads TGTGCCACCAGTGCTAGCGACAGGGGAGGGCAGCCCCAGCATTTT.

The sample holds many counts of this clonotype. The rearrangement uses TRBV10-3 and TRBJ1-2; 8 bases fit TRBD1. J was trimmed by 4 bases and V by 10 bases; bases with no gene match: 8. The CDR3 length is 13 residues. Germline V lookup: CDR1 ENHRY, CDR2 SYGVKD. CDR3 in amino acids: CASNSGTGYGYTF. Here the CDR3 DNA reads TGTGCCAGCAACTCCGGGACAGGCTATGGCTACACCTTC.

This clonotype was found many times. V is TRBV19 and J is TRBJ1-1; D is unresolved. The CDR3 extends over 13 amino acids. Trimming removed 10 bases from V and 6 bases from J, with 18 bases in between. Looked up from germline, CDR1 is LNHDA and CDR2 is SQIVND (reference sequence). The CDR3 loop is CAISRTGRAEAFF. DNA of the CDR3: TGTGCCATCTCGAGAACGGGGAGGGCTGAAGCTTTCTTT.

The rearrangement links TRBV11-2 to TRBJ2-3; 8 positions agree with TRBD2. The CDR3 runs to 16 residues. Germline lookup yields CDR1 SGHAT and CDR2 FQNNGV. V was clipped by 3 bases and J by 1 base; unmatched bases: 6. CDR3 coding DNA: TGTGCCAGCAGCTTGATAGCGGGGCTAGGCACAGATACGCAGTATTTT. It codes for CASSLIAGLGTDTQYF. The full variable domain, its missing parts supplied by reference TRBV11-2 and TRBJ2-3, is EAGVAQSPRYKIIEKRQSVAFWCNPISGHATLYWYQQILGQGPKLLIQFQNNGVVDDSQLPKDRFSAERLKGVDSTLKIQPAKLEDSAVYLCASSLIAGLGTDTQYFGPGTRLTVL.

In regard to this clonotype: This could be a read error, since a much larger clone is one nucleotide away. CDR3 amino acids: CASSIVARAYEQYF. CDR3 nucleotides: TGTGCCAGTAGTATAGTCGCCAGGGCGTACGAGCAGTACTTC. V usage is TRBV19 and J usage is TRBJ2-7; weak D call: TRBD1 (5 bases). The V end lost 1 base, the J end lost 4 bases, and 11 bases lay between the germline ends. Germline CDR1 and CDR2: LNHDA and SQIVND (reference sequence). CDR3 length: 14 amino acids.

This clonotype occurred a few times. The rearrangement uses TRBV5-1 and TRBJ2-2, with 14 bases matching TRBD2. Germline values: CDR1 SGHRS, CDR2 YFSETQ. CDR3 length: 17 residues. V lost 3 bases, J lost 5 bases, and 6 bases stayed unmatched. The CDR3 reads CASSWGTSGRGTGELFF. The CDR3 coding sequence is TGCGCCAGCAGCTGGGGGACTAGCGGGAGAGGGACCGGGGAGCTGTTTTTT.

This clonotype has a count of ten or more. The chain has TRBV10-3 and TRBJ1-1, with a tentative D call TRBD1 (5 bases). Germline-derived CDR1 and CDR2 are ENHRY and SYGVKD. CDR3 length equals 14 residues. V lost 3 bases and J lost 10, with 18 bases in between. CDR3 DNA: TGTGCCATCAGTGATACCGGACAAGGGGAGGTAGCTTTCTTT. Translating it yields CAISDTGQGEVAFF.

This clonotype was seen a few times. This may be a read error, as it is one base from a much larger clone. This sequence joins TRBV20-1 and TRBJ2-5; D is possibly TRBD1 or TRBD2 (5 bases each). Trimming took 2 bases from V and 5 from J, leaving 18 bases between them. CDR3 length equals 15 residues. Germline lookup yields CDR1 DFQATT and CDR2 SNEGSKA (reference sequence). The CDR3 bases are TGCAGTGCTAGACATGTCGGTGGGGGTTGGGAGACCCAGTACTTC. It encodes CSARHVGGGWETQYF.